These T cell receptor beta chains were read from a single sample in a study of CXCR3-negative and CXCR3-positive naive CD8 T cells. TCRdb reworked the 5' RACE reads into one entry per CDR3 protein, no DNA. The listing contains about 70,000 distinct CDR3 sequences. Sequencing was done on a sample of naive CXCR3+ CD8+ T cells from blood. The receptors come from a human donor in good health. Some clones in this sample may be carry-over from other donors' samples. Each CDR3 is given with its conserved first and last residue. A row's size may be missing; if present it is once, few, many or a size class.

CASSQSGGLSEQYF,NA,TRBV4-3,TRBJ2-7
CAWEETGRNTEAFF,NA,TRBV30,TRBJ1-1
CASRERQGISYEQYF,NA,TRBV2,TRBJ2-7
CASSHDRGDEKLFF,NA,TRBV4-3,TRBJ1-4
CASSIASGDFYNEQFF,NA,TRBV19,TRBJ2-1
CASSLELTGTTQDTQYF,NA,TRBV7-2,TRBJ2-3
CASSLNGFTGYTF,NA,TRBV7-6,TRBJ1-2
CSVVSGDLTSANTGELFF,NA,TRBV29-1,TRBJ2-2
CASSSTGENGYYEQYF,NA,TRBV7-9,TRBJ2-7
CASSMTGSNQPQHF,NA,TRBV5-1,TRBJ1-5
CASSDRAGTGELFF,medium-sized,TRBV6-4,TRBJ2-2
CASSRRDTGELFF,NA,TRBV7-9,TRBJ2-2
CASSQDQDRGAPSDQPQHF,NA,TRBV3-1,TRBJ1-5
CASTKADRPSNEKLFF,NA,TRBV19,TRBJ1-4
CASSVPGPEAFF,NA,TRBV9,TRBJ1-1
CASSSTSGVVETQYF,NA,TRBV5-5,TRBJ2-5
CSVEGEGYNEQFF,NA,TRBV29-1,TRBJ2-1
CASSLAQTGSYEQYF,NA,TRBV12-3/TRBV12-4,TRBJ2-7
CASSTGLAGFYNEQFF,NA,TRBV4-3,TRBJ2-1
CASSGGASGAHEQYF,NA,TRBV6-6,TRBJ2-7
CASSQDPGGDTEAFF,NA,TRBV4-3,TRBJ1-1
CASSFGTAIYGYTF,NA,TRBV7-2,TRBJ1-2
CAISEVESSYNEQFF,NA,TRBV10-3,TRBJ2-1
CASSHWETGGAWGANVLTF,NA,TRBV6-5,TRBJ2-6
CASSSALAGAPDTQYF,NA,TRBV6-6,TRBJ2-3
CSVEVRDGASYEQYF,NA,TRBV29-1,TRBJ2-7
CASRTLREADTQYF,NA,TRBV6-2/TRBV6-3,TRBJ2-3
CSVPSGTEAFF,NA,TRBV29-1,TRBJ1-1
CASTYGVGTDTQYF,NA,TRBV6-5,TRBJ2-3
CASRPMTPRTEAFF,NA,TRBV9,TRBJ1-1
CSVGGGPNTEAFF,NA,TRBV29-1,TRBJ1-1
CASSPGLLRQQYF,NA,TRBV9,TRBJ2-7
CSGLEGWGGYTF,NA,TRBV29-1,TRBJ1-2
CSVTGRSNEQFF,NA,TRBV29-1,TRBJ2-1
CASEGSYNEQFF,NA,TRBV6-5,TRBJ2-1
CSIEGQGPYSLQYF,NA,TRBV29-1,TRBJ2-7
CAWSPWEGGNQPQHF,NA,TRBV30,TRBJ1-5
CASREAGTLSNQPQHF,NA,TRBV28,TRBJ1-5
CASSPPQEGVLHF,NA,TRBV7-6,TRBJ1-6
CSVGDSFRSDTQYF,NA,TRBV29-1,TRBJ2-3
CASNTQGNQPQHF,NA,TRBV6-4,TRBJ1-5
CASSQRQGVNTEAFF,NA,TRBV7-6,TRBJ1-1